This is a list of T cell receptor beta chains from one sample in a study of high-grade serous ovarian cancer treatment subgroups. The table came from immunoSEQ multiplex PCR; TCRdb's copy has only in-frame clones and leaves some out. The data hold under 15,000 clones, with around 90% observed a single time. Sequencing input: tumor tissue. Receptor source: a human donor with high-grade serous ovarian cancer. Each CDR3 is given with its conserved first and last residue. D genes are given only for firm matches. Expanded clones get a size class; other rows say once, few or many, or leave the size out.

clone size	V gene	D gene	J gene	CDR3 DNA	CDR3 protein
-	TRBV19	-	TRBJ1-2	TGTGCCAGTAGTCGACTGGAGGGCTACACCTTC	CASSRLEGYTF
-	TRBV6-6	-	TRBJ2-4	TGTGCCAGCAGTTACTCGGGGGGGACAGTTCACATTCAGTACTTC	CASSYSGGTVHIQYF
-	TRBV2	-	TRBJ1-1	TGTGCCAGCAGGGAAGGTGAAGCTTTCTTT	CASREGEAFF
-	TRBV30	TRBD1	TRBJ1-2	TGTGCCTGGAGCTCCAGGGGGGAGGGGGCATTGAATGGCTACACCTTC	CAWSSRGEGALNGYTF
-	TRBV23-1	-	TRBJ2-2	TGCGCCAGCAGTCAATCGGAAGGGGCTGTCTTGGCCGGGGAGCTGTTTTTT	CASSQSEGAVLAGELFF
once	TRBV15	-	TRBJ1-1	TGTGCCACCAGCAGGGTCCGAGCGGTAAACACTGAAGCTTTCTTT	CATSRVRAVNTEAFF
-	TRBV7-9	-	TRBJ2-1	TGTGCCAGCTCGAAGCTTAGGGGGGCGGGCAATGAGCAGTTCTTC	CASSKLRGAGNEQFF
-	TRBV9	TRBD1	TRBJ1-2	TGTGCCAGCAGCCCGGGACAGAAATACTATGGCTACACCTTC	CASSPGQKYYGYTF
-	TRBV5-1	-	TRBJ2-2	TGCGCCAGCAGTCGTGACAGCCTAAACGCCGGGGAGCTGTTTTTT	CASSRDSLNAGELFF
once	TRBV4-2	TRBD1	TRBJ1-2	TGTGCCAGCAGCCAAGATATCGGGACAGCCTATGGCTACACCTTC	CASSQDIGTAYGYTF
-	TRBV2	TRBD1	TRBJ2-5	TGTGCCAGCAGTAGCTTCGACAGGGTCGAAGAGACCCAGTACTTC	CASSSFDRVEETQYF
-	TRBV10-2	TRBD1	TRBJ1-1	TGCGCCAGCAGTTACCAGGGGGGGTCCACTGAAGCTTTCTTT	CASSYQGGSTEAFF
-	TRBV6-6	-	TRBJ1-4	TGTGCCAGCAGTGTCCCCCGGGGGGCAACTAATGAAAAACTGTTTTTT	CASSVPRGATNEKLFF
-	TRBV29-1	TRBD1	TRBJ2-4	TGCAGCGTAGCGCCCGGGACAGGGACCAAAAACATTCAGTACTTC	CSVAPGTGTKNIQYF
-	TRBV10-3	-	TRBJ1-3	TGTGCCATCAGAGGAAAGGACCGTCACGGAAACACCATATATTTT	CAIRGKDRHGNTIYF
-	TRBV7-7	TRBD1	TRBJ1-1	TGTGCTAGCAGCCTTTTTGGGGACAGTTTT	CASSLFGDSF